The 25 T cell receptor beta chains below come from one sample, sequenced in a study of T cell repertoires in cytomegalovirus infection. TCRdb processed the reads anew with MiXCR; each CDR3 protein has one entry. The repertoire holds 270,000 or so distinct CDR3 sequences, with 15% to 20% as singletons. Sequences were obtained from CD8+ T cells from PBMCs. The receptors stem from a human donor in good health (CMV status not recorded). Some clones in this sample may be carry-over from other donors' samples.

Only one count was recorded for this clonotype. The chain is built from TRBV28 and TRBJ2-7, with a weak D call TRBD2 (5 bases). The germline V gene has CDR1 MDHEN and CDR2 SYDVKM. Trimming removed 5 bases at V and 6 bases at J, with 17 bases between. The CDR3 loop spans 14 amino acids. CDR3 loop: CASSLSGVQGEQYF. Written as DNA, the CDR3 is TGTGCCAGCAGTCTTTCCGGGGTTCAAGGCGAGCAGTACTTC.

This clonotype occurred many times. The rearrangement uses TRBV11-2 and TRBJ2-3; unclear D gene. V was trimmed by 0 bases and J by 3 bases, leaving 16 bases between them. From germline, CDR1 is SGHAT and CDR2 FQNNGV. This CDR3 has 17 amino acids. The CDR3 loop is CASSLDWNSPFTDTQYF. The CDR3, as DNA: TGTGCCAGCAGCTTAGACTGGAACAGCCCCTTTACAGATACGCAGTATTTT.

V gene TRBV29-1 combines with J gene TRBJ2-7, with 12 bases matching TRBD1. The germline CDR1 and CDR2 sequences are SQVTM and ANQGSEA. CDR3 size: 17 residues. V dropped 0 bases and J dropped 2; count of bases not matched to a gene: 8. CDR3 in DNA: TGCAGCGTTGAAGATGAGTCCCGGGACAGGGGGCCCTACGAGCAGTACTTC. This translates into CSVEDESRDRGPYEQYF.

The J gene is TRBJ2-1, the V gene TRBV14, with D perhaps TRBD1 (6 bases). Germline loops: CDR1 SGHDN, CDR2 FVKESK. This CDR3 spans 14 amino acids. V lost 4 bases and J 3 bases, leaving 10 bases between the germline ends. The chain's CDR3 is CASSPSRGYNEQFF. Written as DNA, the CDR3 is TGTGCCAGCAGCCCCTCCAGGGGCTACAATGAGCAGTTCTTC.

The V call is TRBV5-1, the J call TRBJ2-7, with D unclear. Germline CDR1 and CDR2: SGHRS and YFSETQ. Trimming took 0 bases from V and 3 from J, leaving 10 bases between them. The CDR3 has 14 residues. CDR3 DNA sequence: TGCGCCAGCAGCTTGGATCCAAACTACTACGAGCAGTACTTC. Amino acid sequence: CASSLDPNYYEQYF.

This clonotype was counted a few times. The V and J genes are TRBV29-1 and TRBJ1-5; D might be TRBD1 (5 bases). This CDR3 contains 13 residues. Germline V gives CDR1 SQVTM, CDR2 ANQGSEA. V lost 8 bases, J lost 1 base, and 12 bases lay in between. The CDR3 DNA is TGCAGCCCGTGGGGCCCAAGCAATCAGCCCCAGCATTTT. Protein product: CSPWGPSNQPQHF.

This clonotype has ten or more counts. Here the CDR3 DNA reads TGTGCCAGCAGCTTAGAACGAAACTATGGCTACACCTTC. Translated, it gives CASSLERNYGYTF. The chain recombines TRBV7-6 with TRBJ1-2; no reliable D call. Germline lookup yields CDR1 SGHVS and CDR2 FNYEAQ. V dropped 1 base and J dropped 2 bases, with 5 bases sitting between them. This CDR3 has 13 amino acids.

The genes are TRBV2 and TRBJ2-5, with a tentative D call TRBD1 (6 bases). The ends were cut back, 8 bases at V and 0 bases at J, with 16 bases in the middle. This CDR3 spans 15 amino acids. Germline V lookup: CDR1 SNHLY, CDR2 FYNNEI. CDR3 loop: CASVWDKAYQETQYF. CDR3 sequence (DNA): TGTGCCAGCGTGTGGGACAAAGCGTACCAAGAGACCCAGTACTTC. The full variable domain, its missing parts supplied by reference TRBV2 and TRBJ2-5, is EPEVTQTPSHQVTQMGQEVILRCVPISNHLYFYWYRQILGQKVEFLVSFYNNEISEKSEIFDDQFSVERPDGSNFTLKIRSTKLEDSAMYFCASVWDKAYQETQYFGPGTRLLVL.

This clonotype came up many times. This chain joins TRBV5-4 and TRBJ2-2; perhaps TRBD1 as D (6 bases). V was trimmed by 0 bases and J by 1 base, leaving 13 bases between them. Germline CDR1 is SGHNT and CDR2 is YYREEE (reference sequence). This CDR3 has 17 amino acids. CDR3 DNA: TGTGCCAGCAGCTTGGGAGGACCGACAGGGAACACCGGGGAGCTGTTTTTT. Translated: CASSLGGPTGNTGELFF.

The V and J genes are TRBV6-6 and TRBJ1-1; D perhaps matches TRBD1 (5 bases). Germline V gives CDR1 MNHNY, CDR2 SVGAGI (reference sequence). The CDR3 runs to 12 residues. V was clipped by 6 bases and J by 6 bases, with 11 bases between them. In DNA, the CDR3 is TGTGCCAGCAGGGGGGGGGGACCTGAAGCTTTCTTT. Protein: CASRGGGPEAFF.

This clonotype was counted many times. This chain links TRBV2 with TRBJ1-4; D not certain. The CDR3 extends over 16 amino acids. Trimming took 3 bases from V and 3 from J, leaving 14 bases between them. The germline V gene encodes CDR1 SNHLY and CDR2 FYNNEI. CDR3 DNA sequence: TGTGCCAGCAGTGAGGAGGCATTGGAGGCTAATGAAAAACTGTTTTTT. It specifies CASSEEALEANEKLFF. Together with reference TRBV2 and TRBJ1-4, the CDR3 gives the full variable domain: EPEVTQTPSHQVTQMGQEVILRCVPISNHLYFYWYRQILGQKVEFLVSFYNNEISEKSEIFDDQFSVERPDGSNFTLKIRSTKLEDSAMYFCASSEEALEANEKLFFGSGTQLSVL.

Comments on this clonotype: This may stem from a read error, because a much larger clone lies one nucleotide away. This chain uses TRBV7-9 with TRBJ2-5; either TRBD1 or TRBD2 may fit D (5 bases each). This CDR3 contains 13 residues. The germline V gene encodes CDR1 SEHNR and CDR2 FQNEAQ (reference sequence). V lost 3 bases and J 1 base, leaving 6 bases between the germline ends. The CDR3: CASSFGAQETQYF. For the CDR3, the DNA is TGTGCCAGCAGCTTCGGGGCCCAAGAGACCCAGTACTTC.

The rearrangement joins TRBV25-1 to TRBJ1-1; D uncertain. Deletions cut 2 bases from V and 0 bases from J, with 10 bases between. Per the germline V gene, CDR1 is MGHDK and CDR2 is SYGVNS. This CDR3 has 15 amino acids. CDR3 nucleotides: TGTGCCAGCAGTGAAGGTATAGGAGTGAACACTGAAGCTTTCTTT. It translates to CASSEGIGVNTEAFF.

The chain links TRBV6-6 to TRBJ2-7; TRBD2 matches at 13 bases. Germline-derived CDR1 and CDR2 are MNHNY and SVGAGI (reference sequence). The CDR3 is 14 residues long. The junction had 2 bases not matched to a gene; V was cut back by 5 bases and J by 4 bases. CDR3 in amino acids: CASSGTSGVYEQYF. CDR3 DNA: TGTGCCAGCAGTGGGACTAGCGGGGTGTACGAGCAGTACTTC.

The chain combines TRBV29-1 with TRBJ2-7, with TRBD2 as a possible D gene (5 bases). Germline CDR1 and CDR2: SQVTM and ANQGSEA. Trimming shortened V by 4 bases and J by 6 bases, and 10 bases separated the two germline ends. CDR3 size: 11 residues. The CDR3 DNA is TGCAGCGTTGGAGGACTGTCCGAGCAGTACTTC. Translating gives CSVGGLSEQYF.

The gene calls are TRBV6-2 or TRBV6-3 and TRBJ2-7; D not resolved. Per germline, CDR1 MNHEY and CDR2 SVGEGT. The V end lost 2 bases, the J end lost 3 bases, and 5 bases lay between the germline ends. This CDR3 comprises 12 residues. CDR3 residues: CASSYASYEQYF. The CDR3, as DNA: TGTGCCAGCAGTTACGCGAGCTACGAGCAGTACTTC.

This clonotype was counted many times. This chain uses TRBV19 with TRBJ2-7; 9 bases fit TRBD1. Germline V gene data show CDR1 as LNHDA and CDR2 as SQIVND (reference sequence). The trim removed 3 bases at V and 5 bases at J, leaving 17 bases unmatched. The CDR3 is 18 residues long. The CDR3 loop reads CASSIRPTTGGTKNEQYF. The CDR3, as DNA: TGTGCCAGTAGTATTCGCCCTACTACAGGGGGCACCAAGAACGAGCAGTACTTC.

This clonotype was recorded at least ten times. V and J are TRBV7-9 and TRBJ2-1; the match to TRBD2 covers 14 bases. The trim removed 5 bases at V and 9 bases at J, leaving 9 bases unmatched. This CDR3 has 16 amino acids. Germline lookup yields CDR1 SEHNR and CDR2 FQNEAQ (reference sequence). The CDR3 sequence: CASSQGGLAGVGEQFF. The DNA of the CDR3 is TGTGCCAGCAGCCAAGGGGGACTAGCGGGGGTGGGTGAGCAGTTCTTC.

The chain recombines TRBV25-1 with TRBJ1-1; no definite D call. CDR1 is MGHDK, CDR2 SYGVNS, per germline. This CDR3 has 16 amino acids. V was clipped by 2 bases and J by 4 bases, with 17 bases between them. The CDR3 loop reads CASSEHPEGLSTEAFF. The CDR3, as DNA: TGTGCCAGCAGTGAACACCCGGAGGGATTGAGCACTGAAGCTTTCTTT.

The chain joins TRBV28 to TRBJ2-7; 10 positions agree with TRBD1. V gave up 3 bases and J gave up 1 base; unmatched junction bases: 6. Germline values: CDR1 MDHEN, CDR2 SYDVKM. This CDR3 is built from 16 residues. The CDR3 DNA reads as TGTGCCAGCAGTTTTTCCCGGACAGGGGGATCCTACGAGCAGTACTTC. Encoded protein: CASSFSRTGGSYEQYF.

This clonotype has only a few counts. The gene calls are TRBV6-5 and TRBJ2-2; 8 bases are a match to TRBD2. This CDR3 contains 15 residues. Unmatched junction bases numbered 7, after V lost 6 bases and J lost 4 bases. CDR1 is MNHEY and CDR2 is SVGAGI in the germline V gene. The CDR3 reads CASRVAGRGTGELFF. CDR3 in DNA: TGTGCCAGCAGAGTAGCGGGGAGGGGCACCGGGGAGCTGTTTTTT.

The CDR3 bases are TGTGCCAGTAGTTCGGATTACACGAGTTGGAACATTCAGTACTTC. Residues: CASSSDYTSWNIQYF. The chain joins TRBV19 to TRBJ2-4, with D hard to call. V lost 5 bases to trimming and J lost 7 bases, with 18 bases between them. CDR3 length: 15 residues. Germline CDR1 is LNHDA and CDR2 is SQIVND (reference sequence). Drawing the rest from reference TRBV19 and TRBJ2-4, the complete variable domain is DGGITQSPKYLFRKEGQNVTLSCEQNLNHDAMYWYRQDPGQGLRLIYYSQIVNDFQKGDIAEGYSVSREKKESFPLTVTSAQKNPTAFYLCASSSDYTSWNIQYFGAGTRLSVL.

The rearrangement joins TRBV27 to TRBJ1-2; TRBD1 aligns across 10 bases. The CDR3 consists of 17 residues. CDR1 and CDR2 (germline): MNHEY, SMNVEV (reference sequence). The J segment lost 6 bases and the V segment lost 5 bases, leaving 15 bases of the junction unmatched. The CDR3 spells CASSTRQGAADTHGYTF. The CDR3, as DNA: TGTGCCAGCAGTACACGACAGGGGGCGGCTGATACCCATGGCTACACCTTC.

Ten or more counts support this clonotype. The chain joins TRBV7-6 to TRBJ2-7; the D call may be TRBD1 or TRBD2 (5 bases each). V lost 0 bases and J lost 6, with 9 bases in between. The CDR3 has 13 amino acids. The germline gives CDR1 SGHVS, CDR2 FNYEAQ. The CDR3 protein is CASSLAEGSEQYF. In nucleotides, the CDR3 is TGTGCCAGCAGCTTAGCCGAGGGGTCCGAGCAGTACTTC.

This clonotype was seen repeatedly, ten times or more. V is TRBV7-8 and J is TRBJ2-1; 12 bases fit TRBD2. The V and J ends lost 9 bases and 0 bases, in that order; junction bases with no gene match: 6. Germline lookup yields CDR1 SGHVS and CDR2 FQNEAQ. The CDR3 has 16 residues. Here the CDR3 reads CASRASGGVSYNEQFF. CDR3 bases: TGTGCCAGTCGGGCTAGCGGGGGGGTCTCCTACAATGAGCAGTTCTTC.